What follows describes a single T cell receptor beta chain. Its specificity is not known. The data were obtained in a study of T cell responses to AZD1222 COVID-19 vaccine. Study-level points and caveats: CD4 TCRs linked to vaccination spanned spike, dominating at 160-218 and 743-854. The peak T cell response came first, and repertoires were sampled only after it.

V lost 10 bases and J 0 bases, leaving 10 bases between the germline ends. Germline-derived CDR1 and CDR2 are WNHNN and SYGVQD (reference sequence). The CDR3 extends over 13 amino acids. TCRdb's table, derived via immunoSEQ multiplex PCR, lists solely in-frame clones and lacks some. The sample lists about 160,000 clones, 90% to 95% seen once, with 4.5% to 5.5% in the top ten. Specimen: peripheral blood, collected 28 days after the second AZD1222 dose. The chain recombines TRBV10-1 with TRBJ1-3; D not resolved. The receptor's source is an adult who received the AZD1222 COVID-19 vaccine. The CDR3 sequence is CATVEDSGNTIYF. CDR3 in DNA: TGCGCCACCGTAGAGGACTCTGGAAACACCATATATTTT.